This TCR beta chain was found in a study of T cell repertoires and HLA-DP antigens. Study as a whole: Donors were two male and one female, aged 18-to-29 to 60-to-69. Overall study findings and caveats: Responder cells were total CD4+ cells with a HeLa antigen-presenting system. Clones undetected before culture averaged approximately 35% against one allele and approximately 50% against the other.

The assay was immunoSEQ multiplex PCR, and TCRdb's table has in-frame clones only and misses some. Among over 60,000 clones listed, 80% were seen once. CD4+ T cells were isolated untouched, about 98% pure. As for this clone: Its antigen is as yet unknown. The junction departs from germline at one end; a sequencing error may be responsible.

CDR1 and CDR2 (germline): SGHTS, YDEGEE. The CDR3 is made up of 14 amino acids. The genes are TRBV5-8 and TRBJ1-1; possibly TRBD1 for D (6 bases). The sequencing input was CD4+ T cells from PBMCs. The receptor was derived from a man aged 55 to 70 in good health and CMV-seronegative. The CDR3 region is CASSLDRARTETFF. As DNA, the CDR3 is TGTGCCAGCAGCTTGGACAGGGCCCGAACTGAAACTTTCTTT.